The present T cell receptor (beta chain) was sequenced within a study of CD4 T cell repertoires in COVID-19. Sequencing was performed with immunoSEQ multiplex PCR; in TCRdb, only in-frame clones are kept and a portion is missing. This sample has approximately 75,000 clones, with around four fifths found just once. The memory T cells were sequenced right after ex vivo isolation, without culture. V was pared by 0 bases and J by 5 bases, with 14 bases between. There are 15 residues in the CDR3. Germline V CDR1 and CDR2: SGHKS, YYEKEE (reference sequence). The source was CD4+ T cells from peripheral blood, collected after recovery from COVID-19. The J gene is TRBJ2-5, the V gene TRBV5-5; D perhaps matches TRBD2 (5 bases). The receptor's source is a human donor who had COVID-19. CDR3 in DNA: TGTGCCAGCAGCTTGGGGACGGGATTGGGGGAGACCCAGTACTTC. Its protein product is CASSLGTGLGETQYF.